This record concerns one T cell receptor (beta chain) sequence. Its cognate antigen has yet to be identified. Per-base qualities were not stored, and no clone one base away is much larger. This entry belongs to a study of type 1 regulatory T cells (dated by TCRdb to the early 2020s). Broadly, across the study: The study characterized an in vitro protocol that generated a Tr1-enriched, alloantigen-specific CD4 T cell product named T-allo10. Patients with hematological malignancies who were receiving allogeneic hematopoietic stem cell transplantation were the group in which T-allo10 was being clinically evaluated. General findings and caveats noted by the study authors: Compared with non-Tr1 cells, Tr1 cells had a TCR repertoire that was more restricted, a finding the study read as clonal expansion induced by alloantigen.

Clipping removes 7 bases from V and 2 bases from J, with 9 as the unmatched junction base count. The CDR3 runs 15 residues from the cysteine to the phenylalanine. The entry retains the CDR3 DNA only, 45 bases that are in frame from base 1. Taken from the germline V gene, the CDR1 and CDR2 loops are MRHNA and SNTAGT. The sequencer was an Illumina MiSeq. TCRdb reanalyzed the raw reads on its own, using fastp at Q25 for trimming and MiXCR for clone calling, and kept in-frame beta chains. CDR3 protein duplicates are merged, each entry listing the most common genes and DNA. The table for this sample lists about 62,000 distinct CDR3 sequences; 62% of them were counted only once. The top ten constitute less than 2% of the sample.

The sequenced sample was cultured non-Tr1 T cells, either the whole culture or a sorted T cell fraction (not recorded which). According to the study, the label for this sample's cell subset or site signals: non-Tr1 population from the T-allo10 product. The chain links TRBV6-4 with TRBJ2-3, with 7 middle bases fitting TRBD2. This receptor was obtained from a human donor in good health. The DNA sequence is as follows: TGTGCCAGCACCATCTCGGCGGGGGACACAGATACGCAGTATTTT. Translated, it gives CASTISAGDTDTQYF.